A selection of T cell receptor beta chains follows, all from one sample in a study of blood T cell repertoires in COVID-19. The data were produced by immunoSEQ multiplex PCR, yet TCRdb's version contains in-frame clones alone and is incomplete. The sample holds over 400,000 clones, approximately 85% seen once. The specimen was peripheral blood. Receptors originate from a human donor in a cohort sampled during active COVID-19. The CDR3 runs from the conserved cysteine through the conserved F or W. D genes are given only for firm matches. The listing skips clone size in some rows; elsewhere it reads once, few, many or a size class.

d_gene: -; abundance: -; j_gene: TRBJ1-3; v_gene: TRBV5-6; CDR3nt: TGTGCCAGCAGCTTCAGGGAAGCTGGAAACACCATATATTTT; CDR3aa: CASSFREAGNTIYF
d_gene: -; abundance: -; j_gene: TRBJ1-1; v_gene: TRBV5-6; CDR3nt: TGTGCCAGCAGCTTCTTGGACAGATCATTAACTGAAGCTTTCTTT; CDR3aa: CASSFLDRSLTEAFF
d_gene: TRBD1; abundance: once; j_gene: TRBJ2-7; v_gene: TRBV5-4; CDR3nt: TGTGCCAGCAGCCTCCGGGACAGGGCCTCCTACGAGCAGTACTTC; CDR3aa: CASSLRDRASYEQYF
d_gene: TRBD2; abundance: -; j_gene: TRBJ2-5; v_gene: TRBV5-1; CDR3nt: TGCGCCAGCAGCTTATTAGCGGGAGGTGGAAGCGTAGAGACCCAGTACTTC; CDR3aa: CASSLLAGGGSVETQYF
d_gene: TRBD2; abundance: -; j_gene: TRBJ2-1; v_gene: TRBV30; CDR3nt: TGTGCCTGGAGAGAGGGACTAGCGCCTAGACAGTTCTTC; CDR3aa: CAWREGLAPRQFF
d_gene: -; abundance: -; j_gene: TRBJ1-1; v_gene: TRBV7-3; CDR3nt: TGTGCCAGCAGCTTCTCCGCTACCCACACTGAAGCTTTCTTT; CDR3aa: CASSFSATHTEAFF
d_gene: -; abundance: -; j_gene: TRBJ1-5; v_gene: TRBV19; CDR3nt: TGTGCCAGTAGTATCGGGGGGGCCGGGAATCAGCCCCAGCATTTT; CDR3aa: CASSIGGAGNQPQHF
d_gene: -; abundance: -; j_gene: TRBJ1-6; v_gene: TRBV2; CDR3nt: TGTGCCAGCAGGGCCGACGGGTATTCACCCCTCCACTTT; CDR3aa: CASRADGYSPLHF
d_gene: TRBD1; abundance: -; j_gene: TRBJ2-3; v_gene: TRBV25-1; CDR3nt: TGTGCCAGCAGTGCCTCTTACAGGGGAGATCGAGATACGCAGTATTTT; CDR3aa: CASSASYRGDRDTQYF
d_gene: TRBD2; abundance: -; j_gene: TRBJ2-6; v_gene: TRBV30; CDR3nt: TGTGCCTGGAGTGTAGGGACTAGCGGGAGCTCTGGGGCCAACGTCCTGACTTTC; CDR3aa: CAWSVGTSGSSGANVLTF
d_gene: -; abundance: -; j_gene: TRBJ1-5; v_gene: TRBV30; CDR3nt: TGTGCCTGGAGTGTCCGGGGCAATCAGCCCCAGCATTTT; CDR3aa: CAWSVRGNQPQHF
d_gene: TRBD2; abundance: -; j_gene: TRBJ2-2; v_gene: TRBV7-2; CDR3nt: TGTGCCGGCGGGCTAGCGGGAGGGATGAACACCGGGGAGCTGTTTTTT; CDR3aa: CAGGLAGGMNTGELFF
d_gene: TRBD1; abundance: few; j_gene: TRBJ1-6; v_gene: TRBV28; CDR3nt: TGTGCCAGCAGATTACTTCCGGGACAGGGTAATTCACCCCTCCACTTT; CDR3aa: CASRLLPGQGNSPLHF
d_gene: TRBD2; abundance: -; j_gene: TRBJ2-1; v_gene: TRBV24-1; CDR3nt: TGTGCCACCAGTGACGTACTAGCGGTCTCCTACAATGAGCAGTTCTTC; CDR3aa: CATSDVLAVSYNEQFF
d_gene: TRBD2; abundance: -; j_gene: TRBJ2-3; v_gene: TRBV7-3; CDR3nt: TGTGCCAGCAGCTTAAGGGCGGGAGGGCCTACAGATACGCAGTATTTT; CDR3aa: CASSLRAGGPTDTQYF
d_gene: -; abundance: -; j_gene: TRBJ1-4; v_gene: TRBV20-1; CDR3nt: TGCAGTGCTCAAGTAGCGGAAAAACTGTTTTTT; CDR3aa: CSAQVAEKLFF
d_gene: -; abundance: -; j_gene: TRBJ2-2; v_gene: TRBV9; CDR3nt: TGTGCCAGCAGCGTAGTGGCTAGCCTTACCGGGGAGCTGTTTTTT; CDR3aa: CASSVVASLTGELFF
d_gene: -; abundance: -; j_gene: TRBJ1-2; v_gene: TRBV27; CDR3nt: TGTGCCAGCAGGACGACTAACTGGGTTAACTATGGCTACACCTTC; CDR3aa: CASRTTNWVNYGYTF
d_gene: -; abundance: -; j_gene: TRBJ1-2; v_gene: TRBV4-2; CDR3nt: TGTGCCAGCAGCCAAGAAGTAGAGTTCTATGGCTACACCTTC; CDR3aa: CASSQEVEFYGYTF
d_gene: TRBD1; abundance: -; j_gene: TRBJ2-7; v_gene: TRBV6-5; CDR3nt: TGTGCCAGCAGTACGGGACAGGGGGCCAACGAGCAGTACTTC; CDR3aa: CASSTGQGANEQYF
d_gene: TRBD1; abundance: few; j_gene: TRBJ2-2; v_gene: TRBV7-8; CDR3nt: TGTGCCAGCAGCCAAAGCCAGGGGGCCACCGGGGAGCTGTTTTTT; CDR3aa: CASSQSQGATGELFF
d_gene: -; abundance: few; j_gene: TRBJ2-6; v_gene: TRBV30; CDR3nt: TGTGCCTGGGCCCCTTCTTTTCTCGGGGCCAACGTCCTGACTTTC; CDR3aa: CAWAPSFLGANVLTF
d_gene: TRBD1; abundance: -; j_gene: TRBJ2-3; v_gene: TRBV15; CDR3nt: TGTGCCACCAGCAGGGGACAGGAAGATACGCAGTATTTT; CDR3aa: CATSRGQEDTQYF
d_gene: -; abundance: -; j_gene: TRBJ1-6; v_gene: TRBV6-4; CDR3nt: TGTGCCAGCAGTGAACAGAAGGATACACCCCTCCACTTT; CDR3aa: CASSEQKDTPLHF
d_gene: -; abundance: -; j_gene: TRBJ2-7; v_gene: TRBV28; CDR3nt: TGTGCCAGCAGTGGCCGTTTTGGGGGGGGCAATTACGAGCAGTACTTC; CDR3aa: CASSGRFGGGNYEQYF
d_gene: -; abundance: -; j_gene: TRBJ1-2; v_gene: TRBV5-1; CDR3nt: TGCGCCAGCAGCTTGGGACAGGCCCCCAGTGGCTACACCTTC; CDR3aa: CASSLGQAPSGYTF
d_gene: TRBD1; abundance: -; j_gene: TRBJ1-1; v_gene: TRBV14; CDR3nt: TGTGCCAGCAGCCATTATACAGGGGTGGACACTGAAGCTTTCTTT; CDR3aa: CASSHYTGVDTEAFF
d_gene: -; abundance: -; j_gene: TRBJ1-1; v_gene: TRBV5-1; CDR3nt: TGCGCCAGCAGCTTGGGAGCGACCCTGAACACTGAAGCTTTCTTT; CDR3aa: CASSLGATLNTEAFF
d_gene: TRBD2; abundance: -; j_gene: TRBJ2-3; v_gene: TRBV7-3; CDR3nt: TGTGCCAGCAGCTCTGGGGGCGGGGGGACGCAGTATTTT; CDR3aa: CASSSGGGGTQYF
d_gene: -; abundance: -; j_gene: TRBJ2-3; v_gene: TRBV6-1; CDR3nt: TGTGCCAGCAGTCCGTGGGGAGAGGGGGCAGATACGCAGTATTTT; CDR3aa: CASSPWGEGADTQYF
d_gene: -; abundance: -; j_gene: TRBJ2-3; v_gene: TRBV6-6; CDR3nt: TGTGCCAGCAGTTTGAGCAGAGGCTCACCCACAGATACGCAGTATTTT; CDR3aa: CASSLSRGSPTDTQYF
d_gene: TRBD2; abundance: -; j_gene: TRBJ2-7; v_gene: TRBV7-9; CDR3nt: TGTGCCAGCAGCCAATTAGCGGGAGGCTCCTACGAGCAGTACTTC; CDR3aa: CASSQLAGGSYEQYF
d_gene: TRBD2; abundance: -; j_gene: TRBJ2-1; v_gene: TRBV6-5; CDR3nt: TGTGCCAGCACCCGACTAGCGGGCGGCTACAATGAGCAGTTCTTC; CDR3aa: CASTRLAGGYNEQFF
d_gene: TRBD1; abundance: -; j_gene: TRBJ1-3; v_gene: TRBV28; CDR3nt: TGTGCCAGCAGCTTCCGGACAGGGGGAAACACCATATATTTT; CDR3aa: CASSFRTGGNTIYF
d_gene: -; abundance: -; j_gene: TRBJ2-2; v_gene: TRBV27; CDR3nt: TGTGCCAGCAGGGGTGACAGTACCGGGGAGCTGTTTTTT; CDR3aa: CASRGDSTGELFF
d_gene: TRBD1; abundance: -; j_gene: TRBJ2-6; v_gene: TRBV10-3; CDR3nt: TGTGCCATCACGAGACAGGGTCTGTCTGGGGCCAACGTCCTGACTTTC; CDR3aa: CAITRQGLSGANVLTF
d_gene: -; abundance: -; j_gene: TRBJ2-3; v_gene: TRBV5-1; CDR3nt: TGCGCCAGCAGCTTGGAGGGGCCCCCAGATACGCAGTATTTT; CDR3aa: CASSLEGPPDTQYF
d_gene: -; abundance: -; j_gene: TRBJ1-1; v_gene: TRBV7-9; CDR3nt: TGTGCCAGCAGCAGCCGAGCCGAAGGGGTCACTGAAGCTTTCTTT; CDR3aa: CASSSRAEGVTEAFF
d_gene: -; abundance: -; j_gene: TRBJ2-5; v_gene: TRBV9; CDR3nt: TGTGCCAGCAGCGTAGCCCTACAAGAGACCCAGTACTTC; CDR3aa: CASSVALQETQYF
d_gene: -; abundance: once; j_gene: TRBJ1-1; v_gene: TRBV24-1; CDR3nt: TGTGCCACCAGTGAGCCGGGAAAGGAAGCTTTCTTT; CDR3aa: CATSEPGKEAFF
d_gene: TRBD2; abundance: -; j_gene: TRBJ2-3; v_gene: TRBV3-1/TRBV3-2; CDR3nt: TGTGCCAGCAGCCAAGCGGGAGGGGCAACAGATACGCAGTATTTT; CDR3aa: CASSQAGGATDTQYF
d_gene: TRBD2; abundance: once; j_gene: TRBJ2-1; v_gene: TRBV7-2; CDR3nt: TGTGCCAGCAGCCCGACTCTAGCGGGAGGTCAAGATGAGCAGTTCTTC; CDR3aa: CASSPTLAGGQDEQFF
d_gene: -; abundance: -; j_gene: TRBJ2-6; v_gene: TRBV4-3; CDR3nt: TGCGCCAGCAGCCCATCTACAGGGCCCGGGGCCAACGTCCTGACTTTC; CDR3aa: CASSPSTGPGANVLTF
d_gene: TRBD2; abundance: -; j_gene: TRBJ2-2; v_gene: TRBV5-1; CDR3nt: TGCGCCAGCAGCTTTTTGCTAGCGGGAGGGACCGGGGAGCTGTTTTTT; CDR3aa: CASSFLLAGGTGELFF
d_gene: TRBD1; abundance: -; j_gene: TRBJ1-2; v_gene: TRBV7-8; CDR3nt: TGTGCCAGCAGCTTAGAAAGGACAGGGGTTAACTATGGCTACACCTTC; CDR3aa: CASSLERTGVNYGYTF